This TCR beta chain was sequenced for a study of response to subunit inactivated influenza vaccine. Broader study findings: Researchers suggested that each seasonal influenza vaccination recruits few new T cells.

After removal of 0 bases from V and 9 bases from J, the junction contained 10 bases not matched to a gene. Germline CDR1 is SQVTM and CDR2 is ANQGSEA. This CDR3 comprises 14 residues. In its sample, this clonotype was seen many times. What it binds is unknown. TCRdb re-derived calls from the RT-PCR reads in MiXCR, one entry per CDR3 protein. The data show hundreds of thousands of distinct CDR3 sequences, about 7.6% seen once. This chain joins TRBV29-1 and TRBJ2-7, with 8 bases identical to TRBD2. The origin of this receptor is a man between 50 and 75 years old who received an inactivated influenza vaccine. Sequencing used PBMCs from blood, obtained less than 30 months after vaccination. The CDR3 sequence is CSVEDHGRGLRQYF. For the CDR3, the DNA is TGCAGCGTTGAAGATCACGGGAGGGGTTTACGGCAGTACTTC.